The 29 T cell receptor beta chains below all came from one sample that was sequenced in a study of CD8 T cells in ankylosing spondylitis. Notes on the study in general: Within ankylosing spondylitis blood, a TCR beta motif made up of under 10 highly homologous variants appeared to be characteristic.

MiXCR was run by TCRdb on the 5' RACE reads, yielding one entry per CDR3 protein. The profile shows about 510,000 distinct CDR3 sequences, about 5.2% of them singletons. These receptors' antigens are unknown. The sample was blood, either unsorted or a sorted T cell fraction (not recorded which). These receptors were collected from a male donor with ankylosing spondylitis.

The chain employs TRBV11-2 and TRBJ2-7; the D gene could be TRBD1 or TRBD2 (5 bases each). The V and J ends lost 6 bases and 5 bases respectively, with 14 bases between them. Germline assignment: CDR1 SGHAT and CDR2 FQNNGV. CDR3 length: 13 amino acids. Here the CDR3 DNA reads TGTGCCAGCAGATCCCCCGGGACCCACGAGCAGTACTTC. This translates into CASRSPGTHEQYF.

This clonotype appeared many times. V usage is TRBV15 and J usage is TRBJ2-5, with D possibly being TRBD1 (5 bases). CDR1 and CDR2 from the germline V gene are LNHNV and YYDKDF (reference sequence). Between the trimmed V and J ends, which lost 7 bases and 2 bases, there was a span of 14 bases. The CDR3 is 14 amino acids. CDR3 nucleotide sequence: TGTGCCACCACGGCAGGGCAGCTTCAAGAGACCCAGTACTTC. This translates into CATTAGQLQETQYF.

Many counts were recorded for this clonotype. V usage is TRBV27 and J usage is TRBJ2-7, with TRBD1 as a possible D gene (6 bases). The germline V gene has CDR1 MNHEY and CDR2 SMNVEV (reference sequence). V was clipped by 3 bases and J by 1 base, with 10 bases between them. This CDR3 comprises 14 residues. The CDR3 loop is CASSFSGQSYEQYF. The DNA of the CDR3 is TGTGCCAGCAGTTTCTCTGGACAGTCCTACGAGCAGTACTTC.

This clonotype was observed many times. The V call is TRBV6-1, the J call TRBJ1-6, with TRBD1 as a possible D gene (5 bases). The CDR3 contains 16 residues. V shed 6 bases and J shed 3 bases, with 15 bases lying between them. CDR1 and CDR2 from the germline V gene are MNHNS and SASEGT. Here the CDR3 DNA reads TGTGCCAGCAGCCGAACCCTGGGGGTCTATAATTCACCCCTCCACTTT. Translation gives CASSRTLGVYNSPLHF.

Ten or more counts support this clonotype. The V call is TRBV7-3, the J call TRBJ1-5; tentative D call: TRBD1 (5 bases). Germline lookup yields CDR1 SGHTA and CDR2 FQGTGA. The V gene lost 2 bases and the J gene lost 7 bases, with 9 bases spanning the gap. There are 13 residues in the CDR3. For the CDR3, the DNA is TGTGCCAGCAGCTTATCCAGGGAACAGCCCCAGCATTTT. Its protein product is CASSLSREQPQHF.

This clonotype has a count of ten or more. The CDR3 region has the DNA TGCGCCAGCAGCGCCCGGGAACCTAATGAAAAACTGTTTTTT. It encodes CASSAREPNEKLFF. V is TRBV5-1 and J is TRBJ1-4; no reliable D call. There are 14 residues in the CDR3. The V end lost 4 bases, the J end lost 3 bases, and 10 bases lay between the germline ends. CDR1 is SGHRS, CDR2 YFSETQ, per germline. The entire variable domain, with the rest obtained from reference TRBV5-1 and TRBJ1-4, is as follows: KAGVTQTPRYLIKTRGQQVTLSCSPISGHRSVSWYQQTPGQGLQFLFEYFSETQRNKGNFPGRFSGRQFSNSRSEMNVSTLELGDSALYLCASSAREPNEKLFFGSGTQLSVL.

This clonotype was recorded many times. The V call is TRBV5-1, the J call TRBJ2-5; D ambiguous. Trimming took 5 bases from V and 5 from J, leaving 13 bases between them. The CDR3 extends over 13 amino acids. From germline, CDR1 is SGHRS and CDR2 YFSETQ. The CDR3: CASRRLPGETQYF. The DNA for the CDR3 is TGCGCCAGCAGACGGCTCCCTGGGGAGACCCAGTACTTC.

In its sample, this clonotype was seen many times. The chain links TRBV12-3 or TRBV12-4 to TRBJ1-1, with unresolved D. The germline V and J ends were trimmed by 6 bases and 2 bases, with 13 bases remaining between them. The CDR3 contains 14 residues. The CDR3 loop reads CASSARRVNTEAFF. CDR3 DNA: TGTGCCAGCAGCGCCCGACGGGTAAACACTGAAGCTTTCTTT.

This clonotype was observed many times. The rearrangement joins TRBV20-1 to TRBJ1-4, with D unresolved. CDR1 and CDR2 (germline): DFQATT, SNEGSKA (reference sequence). The germline V and J ends were trimmed by 5 bases and 8 bases, with 12 bases remaining between them. The CDR3 is 12 residues long. Here the CDR3 reads CSAQVRGEKLFF. CDR3 in DNA: TGCAGTGCTCAAGTACGAGGGGAAAAACTGTTTTTT.

This clonotype was counted ten times or more. V is TRBV29-1 and J is TRBJ1-4; possibly TRBD1 for D (5 bases). This CDR3 has 15 residues. From germline, CDR1 is SQVTM and CDR2 ANQGSEA. The V end was cut by 7 bases, the J end by 0 bases, with 15 bases between. As DNA, the CDR3 is TGCAGCGCCTCTACAGGAACCGCAACTAATGAAAAACTGTTTTTT. It translates to CSASTGTATNEKLFF.

The sample holds many counts of this clonotype. The chain combines TRBV4-3 with TRBJ1-2, with a tentative D call TRBD1 (5 bases). The germline V and J ends were trimmed by 1 base and 0 bases, with 6 bases remaining between them. The CDR3 covers 14 residues. Germline-derived CDR1 and CDR2 are LGHNA and YSLEER. The CDR3 reads CASSQARANYGYTF. The CDR3 DNA sequence: TGCGCCAGCAGCCAAGCCAGGGCTAACTATGGCTACACCTTC.

This clonotype was seen repeatedly, ten times or more. V gene TRBV5-1 combines with J gene TRBJ1-6; 8 positions agree with TRBD1. Germline V gives CDR1 SGHRS, CDR2 YFSETQ. After removal of 5 bases from V and 7 bases from J, the junction contained 2 bases not matched to a gene. CDR3 length: 13 residues. CDR3 amino acids: CASRTGANSPLHF. In nucleotides, the CDR3 is TGCGCCAGCAGGACAGGGGCAAATTCACCCCTCCACTTT.

This clonotype was observed many times. The chain links TRBV6-1 to TRBJ1-6; D is undetermined. Germline V gene data show CDR1 as MNHNS and CDR2 as SASEGT. V lost 9 bases and J lost 6, with 12 bases in between. This CDR3 comprises 13 residues. The CDR3 is CARPGGLNSPLHF. In nucleotides, the CDR3 is TGTGCCAGGCCGGGAGGGCTTAATTCACCCCTCCACTTT.

This clonotype was recorded at least ten times. The chain joins TRBV28 to TRBJ2-7; no clear D gene. Trimming removed 6 bases from V and 12 bases from J, with 18 bases in between. Germline values: CDR1 MDHEN, CDR2 SYDVKM. The CDR3 runs 12 residues. The CDR3 DNA reads as TGTGCCAGCAGGTCACTCTCAGGTGATACGTACTTC. This gives the protein CASRSLSGDTYF.

This clonotype was detected ten times or more. The V and J genes are TRBV5-1 and TRBJ1-1; a possible D gene is TRBD1 (5 bases). Germline CDR1 is SGHRS and CDR2 is YFSETQ. Deletions cut 3 bases from V and 3 bases from J, with 12 bases between. CDR3 size: 14 residues. The CDR3 loop reads CASSSTGGDTEAFF. The CDR3 DNA is TGCGCCAGCAGCTCCACGGGGGGGGACACTGAAGCTTTCTTT.

This clonotype was found many times. The rearrangement joins TRBV6-5 to TRBJ1-1; D may be TRBD1 (5 bases). This CDR3 has 13 amino acids. Trimming left V 3 bases short and J 1 base short, with 6 bases between. Germline CDR1 MNHEY, CDR2 SVGAGI. The CDR3 nucleotides read TGTGCCAGCAGTTATGGACAGAACACTGAAGCTTTCTTT. It yields the protein CASSYGQNTEAFF.

The gene calls are TRBV11-3 and TRBJ2-1; no firm D call. From germline, CDR1 is SGHNT and CDR2 YENEEA. V was cut by 4 bases and J by 6 bases, with 10 bases left in between. CDR3 length: 13 residues. The CDR3 nucleotides read TGTGCCAGCAGCTCAGTGGCTTTCAATGAGCAGTTCTTC. Residues: CASSSVAFNEQFF.

This clonotype was detected many times. The rearrangement uses TRBV5-1 and TRBJ2-3; 11 bases line up with TRBD2. There are 15 residues in the CDR3. The junction had 7 bases not matched to a gene; V was cut back by 9 bases and J by 1 base. Germline V lookup: CDR1 SGHRS, CDR2 YFSETQ. The CDR3 nucleotides read TGCGCCACCCGGACTAGCGGGTATGGCACAGATACGCAGTATTTT. It yields the protein CATRTSGYGTDTQYF.

The chain uses TRBV5-4 and TRBJ2-5; maybe TRBD2 (7 bases). The V gene lost 3 bases and the J gene lost 5 bases, with 17 bases spanning the gap. The CDR3 extends over 15 amino acids. Germline V gene data show CDR1 as SGHNT and CDR2 as YYREEE (reference sequence). This CDR3 reads CASSSRAGGGETQYF. CDR3 DNA: TGTGCCAGCAGCTCCCGGGCCGGCGGGGGCGAGACCCAGTACTTC.

This clonotype was recorded many times. The gene calls are TRBV29-1 and TRBJ2-1; D may be TRBD2 (6 bases). Trimming removed 6 bases at V and 11 bases at J, with 17 bases between. The CDR3 is made up of 12 amino acids. Per germline, CDR1 SQVTM and CDR2 ANQGSEA. The CDR3: CSVKGGNTKQFF. CDR3 sequence (DNA): TGCAGCGTGAAAGGAGGGAATACAAAGCAGTTCTTC.

This clonotype was detected ten times or more. The J gene is TRBJ1-6, the V gene TRBV4-1; no definite D call. V lost 3 bases to trimming and J lost 8 bases, with 5 bases between them. The CDR3 length is 12 residues. Germline loops: CDR1 MGHRA, CDR2 YSYEKL. The CDR3 spells CASSHLDSPLHF. The CDR3, as DNA: TGCGCCAGCAGCCACCTGGATTCACCCCTCCACTTT.

This clonotype has just a few counts. The chain carries TRBV14 and TRBJ2-1; 8 bases are shared with TRBD2. This CDR3 has 15 amino acids. Per the germline V gene, CDR1 is SGHDN and CDR2 is FVKESK. V lost 3 bases to trimming and J lost 7 bases; unmatched junction nucleotides: 8. CDR3 in DNA: TGTGCCAGCAGCCAGTTAGCGGGGTCGGGGAATGAGCAGTTCTTC. Its protein is CASSQLAGSGNEQFF. Full variable domain (outside the CDR3, taken from reference TRBV14 and TRBJ2-1): EAGVTQFPSHSVIEKGQTVTLRCDPISGHDNLYWYRRVMGKEIKFLLHFVKESKQDESGMPNNRFLAERTGGTYSTLKVQPAELEDSGVYFCASSQLAGSGNEQFFGPGTRLTVL.

This clonotype appeared many times. This chain connects TRBV5-1 to TRBJ1-3; TRBD1 might be the D (5 bases). Trimming stripped 3 bases from V and 4 bases from J, with 17 bases between. This CDR3 spans 16 amino acids. Germline loops: CDR1 SGHRS, CDR2 YFSETQ. CDR3 protein: CASSSGHVNGGNTIYF. The CDR3 DNA follows: TGCGCCAGCAGCTCAGGACATGTTAATGGCGGAAACACCATATATTTT.

This clonotype was found many times. The chain employs TRBV7-2 and TRBJ2-7, with 8 nucleotides matching TRBD2. V trimming: 2 bases; J trimming: 2 bases; junction bases outside the gene matches: 5. The germline CDR1 and CDR2 sequences are SGHTA and FQGNSA. This CDR3 comprises 15 residues. CDR3 amino acids: CASSLIFGGAYEQYF. The CDR3 DNA reads as TGTGCCAGCAGCTTAATTTTCGGGGGGGCCTACGAGCAGTACTTC. The entire variable domain, with the rest obtained from reference TRBV7-2 and TRBJ2-7, is as follows: GAGVSQSPSNKVTEKGKDVELRCDPISGHTALYWYRQSLGQGLEFLIYFQGNSAPDKSGLPSDRFSAERTGGSVSTLTIQRTQQEDSAVYLCASSLIFGGAYEQYFGPGTRLTVT.

Many counts were recorded for this clonotype. V is TRBV20-1 and J is TRBJ1-1; D is unclear. V lost 3 bases and J 8 bases, leaving 13 bases between the germline ends. The CDR3 loop spans 12 amino acids. Germline V gene sequence: CDR1 DFQATT, CDR2 SNEGSKA (reference sequence). The chain's CDR3 is CSARPSYHEAFF. Here the CDR3 DNA reads TGCAGTGCTAGGCCCTCTTACCACGAAGCTTTCTTT.

With respect to this clonotype: A much larger clone lies one base from this, so it may be a read error. V is TRBV12-3 or TRBV12-4 and J is TRBJ1-1; no definite D call. The CDR3 contains 13 residues. The CDR3 sequence is CAGSRGWDTEAFF. The CDR3 DNA is TGTGCCGGCAGTAGAGGGTGGGACACTGAAGCTTTCTTT.

In this sample, this clonotype turned up many times. The chain employs TRBV5-6 and TRBJ2-1; D gene unclear. Trimming took 3 bases from V and 2 from J, leaving 6 bases between them. This CDR3 spans 13 amino acids. From germline, CDR1 is SGHDT and CDR2 YYEEEE. The CDR3 spells CASSSDAYNEQFF. In nucleotides, the CDR3 is TGTGCCAGCAGCTCGGACGCCTACAATGAGCAGTTCTTC.

This clonotype has a count of ten or more. This chain links TRBV5-1 with TRBJ1-2; 7 nucleotides agree with TRBD1. The V segment lost 4 bases and the J segment 4 bases; nucleotides outside the gene matches: 4. In germline, CDR1 is SGHRS, CDR2 YFSETQ. This CDR3 contains 13 residues. CDR3 bases: TGCGCCAGCAGCGTGACAGGGAGCTATGGCTACACCTTC. Its protein product is CASSVTGSYGYTF.

This sequence joins TRBV9 and TRBJ2-7; 7 bases agree with TRBD2. This CDR3 is built from 14 residues. Germline V CDR1 and CDR2: SGDLS, YYNGEE. Trimming at V came to 0 bases and at J to 4 bases, leaving 4 bases not matched to a gene. The CDR3 here is CASSVAAGEYEQYF. The CDR3 coding sequence is TGTGCCAGCAGCGTAGCGGCGGGGGAGTACGAGCAGTACTTC.